What follows are 30 T cell receptor beta chains derived from one specimen sequenced in a study of PD-1 blockade in classical Hodgkin lymphoma. TCRdb keeps only in-frame clones here, not all; method: immunoSEQ multiplex PCR. The profile shows about 150,000 clones, about four fifths of them singletons. The patients all showed relapse after autologous stem cell transplantation, while their brentuximab vedotin exposure varied. The sample here was peripheral blood mononuclear cells (PBMCs), taken before the second cycle of nivolumab. Receptor source: a human donor with classical Hodgkin lymphoma.

This clone has more than one count but fewer than ten. V usage is TRBV5-1 and J usage is TRBJ1-1; D call uncertain. Per the germline V gene, CDR1 is SGHRS and CDR2 is YFSETQ. V lost 1 base, J lost 1 base, and 11 bases lay in between. The CDR3 runs to 15 residues. CDR3 nucleotide sequence: TGCGCCAGCAGCTTGATGGCGGGCTCGAACACTGAAGCTTTCTTT. This sequence encodes CASSLMAGSNTEAFF.

The genes are TRBV5-1 and TRBJ2-5, with D perhaps matching TRBD1 (6 bases). V shed 1 base and J shed 3 bases, with 7 bases lying between them. Germline loops: CDR1 SGHRS, CDR2 YFSETQ. The CDR3 covers 13 residues. The CDR3 DNA reads TGCGCCAGCAGCTTGAGGGACAAAGAGACCCAGTACTTC. Its translation: CASSLRDKETQYF.

V usage is TRBV7-6 and J usage is TRBJ2-7; 8 bases are a match to TRBD1. With 2 bases clipped from V and 5 bases from J, the junction kept 8 bases outside the gene matches. Germline lookup yields CDR1 SGHVS and CDR2 FNYEAQ. CDR3 length: 15 residues. CDR3 sequence reads: CASSLLGQGADEQYF. The CDR3 DNA follows: TGTGCCAGCAGCTTATTAGGTCAGGGGGCCGACGAGCAGTACTTC.

The chain recombines TRBV19 with TRBJ1-2, with a tentative D call TRBD1 (6 bases). The V end lost 2 bases, the J end lost 10 bases, and 14 bases lay between the germline ends. From germline, CDR1 is LNHDA and CDR2 SQIVND (reference sequence). The CDR3 sequence is 13 residues long. The DNA for the CDR3 is TGTGCCAGTAGTATACCGACAGGCTACTACTACACCTTC. Its translation: CASSIPTGYYYTF.

This chain joins TRBV19 and TRBJ2-5, with a possible D match to TRBD2 (6 bases). The germline V gene has CDR1 LNHDA and CDR2 SQIVND (reference sequence). The CDR3 contains 16 residues. Trimming removed 4 bases at V and 2 bases at J, with 17 bases between. The CDR3 nucleotides read TGTGCCAGTAGTAATCCTAGCGATAATACTCAAGAGACCCAGTACTTC. This encodes CASSNPSDNTQETQYF.

The chain links TRBV6-6 to TRBJ1-2; 8 bases match TRBD1. Looked up from germline, CDR1 is MNHNY and CDR2 is SVGAGI (reference sequence). V trimming: 8 bases; J trimming: 2 bases; junction bases outside the gene matches: 7. The CDR3 loop spans 14 amino acids. In DNA, the CDR3 is TGTGCCAGCGGGAGCTACAGGGGGAACTATGGCTACACCTTC. The encoded protein is CASGSYRGNYGYTF.

The V and J genes are TRBV5-1 and TRBJ2-2; D is unresolved. CDR3 length equals 15 residues. Germline V gene sequence: CDR1 SGHRS, CDR2 YFSETQ. V lost 3 bases to trimming and J lost 1 base, with 10 bases between them. CDR3 nucleotides: TGCGCCAGCAGCTCCGGCAACCAGAACACCGGGGAGCTGTTTTTT. The encoded protein is CASSSGNQNTGELFF.

V and J are TRBV9 and TRBJ2-3; D may be TRBD2 (5 bases). V dropped 3 bases and J dropped 3 bases, with 17 bases sitting between them. This CDR3 region has 16 residues. Germline assignment: CDR1 SGDLS and CDR2 YYNGEE. CDR3 sequence reads: CASSAGLYFRTDTQYF. CDR3 DNA: TGTGCCAGCAGCGCCGGACTCTACTTTCGGACAGATACGCAGTATTTT.

The chain carries TRBV13 and TRBJ2-2; no firm D call. Trimming took off 0 bases at V and 3 bases at J, with 17 bases between the two ends. Germline V gene lookup returns CDR1 PRHDT and CDR2 FYEKMQ (reference sequence). The CDR3 is made up of 18 amino acids. The CDR3 nucleotides are TGTGCCAGCAGCTTAGGCCTTCGGGCGGCGGATTACACCGGGGAGCTGTTTTTT. Amino acid sequence: CASSLGLRAADYTGELFF.

The V and J genes are TRBV6-1 and TRBJ1-5; D uncertain. This CDR3 spans 12 amino acids. Trimming took 10 bases from V and 3 from J, leaving 10 bases between them. Germline V CDR1 and CDR2: MNHNS, SASEGT. CDR3 region: CATGRNNQPQHF. CDR3 sequence (DNA): TGTGCCACAGGCAGAAACAATCAGCCCCAGCATTTT.

The chain employs TRBV18 and TRBJ2-3; 10 bases are a match to TRBD1. The CDR3 loop spans 17 amino acids. Germline V gene data show CDR1 as KGHSH and CDR2 as LQKENI. With 8 bases clipped from V and 0 bases from J, the junction kept 11 bases outside the gene matches. CDR3 DNA sequence: TGTGCCAGCACAGACTCCCGGGACAGGGGCAGCACAGATACGCAGTATTTT. This translates into CASTDSRDRGSTDTQYF.

CDR3 DNA sequence: TGTGCCAGCAGCTTAGATGGAACATATAATTCACCCCTCCACTTT. It encodes CASSLDGTYNSPLHF. This chain connects TRBV7-3 to TRBJ1-6; D not certain. The CDR3 sequence is 15 residues long. Germline loops: CDR1 SGHTA, CDR2 FQGTGA. Trimming removed 2 bases at V and 4 bases at J, with 9 bases between.

This clone was seen more than once but under ten times. V gene TRBV10-3 combines with J gene TRBJ2-1, with D unresolved. The CDR3 is 12 amino acids. CDR1 and CDR2 from the germline V gene are ENHRY and SYGVKD. V shed 2 bases and J shed 10 bases, with 9 bases lying between them. The CDR3 loop reads CAISEPGWEQFF. CDR3 sequence (DNA): TGTGCCATCAGTGAGCCAGGCTGGGAGCAGTTCTTC.

This sequence joins TRBV6-5 and TRBJ1-3, with D perhaps TRBD1 (5 bases). V gave up 8 bases and J gave up 3 bases, with 17 bases separating them. CDR1 and CDR2 from the germline V gene are MNHEY and SVGAGI. The CDR3 runs 15 residues. The CDR3 nucleotides are TGTGCCAGCGGCGTCAGGGCCAGCGGTGGAAACACCATATATTTT. This codes for CASGVRASGGNTIYF.

The chain uses TRBV5-5 and TRBJ1-6; tentatively, D is TRBD1 (5 bases). Germline loops: CDR1 SGHKS, CDR2 YYEKEE (reference sequence). The V gene lost 3 bases and the J gene lost 3 bases, with 16 bases spanning the gap. The CDR3 is 17 amino acids. CDR3 sequence reads: CASSSSRGDFYNSPLHF. CDR3 sequence (DNA): TGTGCCAGCAGCTCCTCACGGGGGGACTTCTATAATTCACCCCTCCACTTT. Full variable domain (outside the CDR3, taken from reference TRBV5-5 and TRBJ1-6): DAGVTQSPTHLIKTRGQQVTLRCSPISGHKSVSWYQQVLGQGPQFIFQYYEKEERGRGNFPDRFSARQFPNYSSELNVNALLLGDSALYLCASSSSRGDFYNSPLHFGNGTRLTVT.

J is TRBJ2-1 and V is TRBV27; 12 nucleotides agree with TRBD2. This CDR3 has 18 residues. The trim removed 5 bases at V and 5 bases at J, leaving 13 bases unmatched. Germline CDR1 is MNHEY and CDR2 is SMNVEV (reference sequence). The CDR3 sequence: CASSRSPGLAGTHNEQFF. CDR3 nucleotide sequence: TGTGCCAGCAGTCGCTCTCCGGGACTAGCGGGTACCCACAATGAGCAGTTCTTC.

This clone appeared a few times. The chain couples TRBV6-1 to TRBJ1-6; D is unresolved. Germline V gives CDR1 MNHNS, CDR2 SASEGT. The V gene lost 5 bases and the J gene lost 7 bases, with 6 bases spanning the gap. The CDR3 covers 12 residues. The CDR3 here is CASSRRNSPLHF. The DNA of the CDR3 is TGTGCCAGCAGTCGACGGAATTCACCCCTCCACTTT.

The genes are TRBV7-3 and TRBJ2-1; 10 bases are a match to TRBD2. This CDR3 is built from 14 residues. Germline V gene data show CDR1 as SGHTA and CDR2 as FQGTGA. Trimming at V came to 1 base and at J to 10 bases, leaving 4 bases not matched to a gene. CDR3 in amino acids: CASSLSLAGAEQFF. The CDR3 bases are TGTGCCAGCAGCTTAAGTCTAGCGGGGGCAGAGCAGTTCTTC.

This clone was recorded a few times. The chain joins TRBV9 to TRBJ2-5, with 8 bases aligning to TRBD2. The CDR3 sequence is 14 residues long. J lost 4 bases, V lost 3 bases, and 5 bases had no gene match. Germline CDR1 and CDR2: SGDLS and YYNGEE. The CDR3 nucleotides are TGTGCCAGCAGCGCCGGACTAGCAGGAGAGACCCAGTACTTC. As protein: CASSAGLAGETQYF. Variable domain in full (rest from reference TRBV9 and TRBJ2-5): DSGVTQTPKHLITATGQRVTLRCSPRSGDLSVYWYQQSLDQGLQFLIQYYNGEERAKGNILERFSAQQFPDLHSELNLSSLELGDSALYFCASSAGLAGETQYFGPGTRLLVL.

The chain recombines TRBV28 with TRBJ2-7; tentatively, D is TRBD2 (7 bases). Between the trimmed V and J ends, which lost 4 bases and 3 bases, there was a span of 16 bases. The CDR3 runs 15 residues. In germline, CDR1 is MDHEN, CDR2 SYDVKM. The CDR3: CASSSPGGGLYEQYF. The DNA of the CDR3 is TGTGCCAGCAGTTCCCCAGGCGGGGGCCTCTACGAGCAGTACTTC.

The rearrangement links TRBV7-8 to TRBJ2-1, with 12 bases aligning to TRBD2. Germline CDR1 SGHVS, CDR2 FQNEAQ. V lost 5 bases, J lost 0 bases, and 8 bases stayed unmatched. There are 18 residues in the CDR3. DNA of the CDR3: TGTGCCAGCAGCCCCAGGACTAGCGGGGATATCTCCTACAATGAGCAGTTCTTC. Translated: CASSPRTSGDISYNEQFF.

The chain couples TRBV28 to TRBJ1-5; unclear D gene. Germline CDR1 is MDHEN and CDR2 is SYDVKM. The CDR3 covers 15 residues. The V end lost 7 bases, the J end lost 2 bases, and 15 bases lay between the germline ends. CDR3 bases: TGTGCCAGCAAACCAGGTTTTTGGGGCAATCAGCCCCAGCATTTT. Its translation is CASKPGFWGNQPQHF. The complete variable domain, with remaining parts taken from reference TRBV28 and TRBJ1-5, reads DVKVTQSSRYLVKRTGEKVFLECVQDMDHENMFWYRQDPGLGLRLIYFSYDVKMKEKGDIPEGYSVSREKKERFSLILESASTNQTSMYLCASKPGFWGNQPQHFGDGTRLSIL.

The chain carries TRBV18 and TRBJ2-3; D gene unclear. V was pared by 1 base and J by 2 bases, with 10 bases between. Germline CDR1 KGHSH, CDR2 LQKENI. CDR3 length equals 15 residues. The CDR3: CASSPRRVDTDTQYF. The CDR3 coding sequence is TGTGCCAGCTCACCACGCCGGGTCGACACAGATACGCAGTATTTT.

The chain links TRBV11-2 to TRBJ2-7, with 12 bases aligning to TRBD2. Germline V gives CDR1 SGHAT, CDR2 FQNNGV. V gave up 5 bases and J gave up 0 bases; unmatched junction bases: 8. The CDR3 runs to 17 residues. CDR3 loop: CASSPGPTSGSSYEQYF. Written as DNA, the CDR3 is TGTGCCAGCAGCCCCGGCCCGACTAGCGGGAGCTCCTACGAGCAGTACTTC. Full variable domain (rest looked up from reference TRBV11-2 and TRBJ2-7): EAGVAQSPRYKIIEKRQSVAFWCNPISGHATLYWYQQILGQGPKLLIQFQNNGVVDDSQLPKDRFSAERLKGVDSTLKIQPAKLEDSAVYLCASSPGPTSGSSYEQYFGPGTRLTVT.

The chain employs TRBV27 and TRBJ2-5, with a tentative D call TRBD1 (5 bases). Trimming took 2 bases from V and 5 from J, leaving 12 bases between them. The CDR3 runs to 14 residues. From germline, CDR1 is MNHEY and CDR2 SMNVEV (reference sequence). CDR3 amino acids: CASSLGAHGETQYF. CDR3 coding DNA: TGTGCCAGCAGTTTAGGGGCTCATGGGGAGACCCAGTACTTC.

The J gene is TRBJ2-2, the V gene TRBV5-1; D gene uncertain. The germline CDR1 and CDR2 sequences are SGHRS and YFSETQ. The CDR3 has 14 residues. Trimming stripped 1 base from V and 1 base from J, with 5 bases between. The DNA for the CDR3 is TGCGCCAGCAGCTTGTCATTGAACACCGGGGAGCTGTTTTTT. Protein product: CASSLSLNTGELFF.

The J gene is TRBJ1-1, the V gene TRBV5-4; TRBD1 matches at 9 bases. Germline CDR1 and CDR2: SGHNT and YYREEE (reference sequence). V lost 4 bases to trimming and J lost 3 bases; unmatched junction nucleotides: 7. The CDR3 consists of 15 residues. The CDR3 nucleotides read TGTGCCAGCAGCCTCGGACAGGGGAGGCACACTGAAGCTTTCTTT. Its protein product is CASSLGQGRHTEAFF. The full variable domain, rest sourced from reference TRBV5-4 and TRBJ1-1, is ETGVTQSPTHLIKTRGQQVTLRCSSQSGHNTVSWYQQALGQGPQFIFQYYREEENGRGNFPPRFSGLQFPNYSSELNVNALELDDSALYLCASSLGQGRHTEAFFGQGTRLTVV.

The chain combines TRBV5-1 with TRBJ2-3, with TRBD2 matching 15 bases. Germline CDR1 and CDR2: SGHRS and YFSETQ. V shed 4 bases and J 7 bases; nucleotides not matched to a gene: 4. The CDR3 loop spans 15 amino acids. CDR3 bases: TGCGCCAGCAGCCCGGGACTAGCGGGGGGTTATACGCAGTATTTT. Its translation is CASSPGLAGGYTQYF.

This clone has only a few counts. The rearrangement links TRBV7-2 to TRBJ2-3; 10 positions match TRBD2. The CDR3 is made up of 18 amino acids. CDR1 is SGHTA and CDR2 is FQGNSA in the germline V gene. V gave up 3 bases and J gave up 1 base; unmatched junction bases: 10. CDR3 loop: CASSFLQPSGGRTDTQYF. DNA of the CDR3: TGTGCCAGCAGCTTTTTACAACCTAGCGGGGGCCGCACAGATACGCAGTATTTT. Variable domain in full (rest from reference TRBV7-2 and TRBJ2-3): GAGVSQSPSNKVTEKGKDVELRCDPISGHTALYWYRQSLGQGLEFLIYFQGNSAPDKSGLPSDRFSAERTGGSVSTLTIQRTQQEDSAVYLCASSFLQPSGGRTDTQYFGPGTRLTVL.

This chain links TRBV5-1 with TRBJ2-5; no clear D gene. V was pared by 4 bases and J by 2 bases, with 12 bases between. The CDR3 sequence is 14 residues long. Germline V gives CDR1 SGHRS, CDR2 YFSETQ. The CDR3 reads CASSAGRIQETQYF. The DNA of the CDR3 is TGCGCCAGCAGCGCAGGACGGATTCAAGAGACCCAGTACTTC.